This is a list of T cell receptor beta chains from one sample in a study of blood T cell repertoires in COVID-19. Sequencing used immunoSEQ multiplex PCR; TCRdb keeps in-frame clones, though not all of them. The profile shows 200,000 or so clones, over 70% of them singletons. The sample consisted of peripheral blood. The source is a man aged 55 to 69 with active or convalescent COVID-19. The CDR3 runs from the conserved cysteine through the conserved F or W. The order of the fields is CDR3 DNA, CDR3 protein, V gene, J gene, clone size, D gene. A D gene is named only where the DNA matches it firmly. The size of a clone is reported for some rows only, either as once, few or many, or as a class for expanded clones.

TGTGCCAGCAGCTTAGCCAGAGACAGGGGGCAGTACTTC,CASSLARDRGQYF,TRBV7-2,TRBJ2-7,NA,TRBD1
TGCGCCAGCAGCTTGGATGCAGGGACAGTCTACGAGCAGTACTTC,CASSLDAGTVYEQYF,TRBV5-1,TRBJ2-7,NA,TRBD1
TGTGCCAGCAGCCACCTAGCGGGAGCTAAGTCCGGGGAGCTGTTTTTT,CASSHLAGAKSGELFF,TRBV3-1/TRBV3-2,TRBJ2-2,NA,TRBD2
TGTGCCAGCAGCCCTCGACTAGCGGGAGGGAACTACAATGAGCAGTTCTTC,CASSPRLAGGNYNEQFF,TRBV5-4,TRBJ2-1,few,TRBD2
TGCAGCGTTGAGGGAGTAGCGGGAGAAGCCACAGATACGCAGTATTTT,CSVEGVAGEATDTQYF,TRBV29-1,TRBJ2-3,NA,TRBD2
TGTGCCAGCAGCCCGGACAGGGGCACAGATACGCAGTATTTT,CASSPDRGTDTQYF,TRBV28,TRBJ2-3,once,TRBD1
TGTGCCAGCATTGGGACTAGCCGGCGCGGGGAGCTGTTTTTT,CASIGTSRRGELFF,TRBV6-5,TRBJ2-2,NA,TRBD2
TGTGCCGCTACCCTTGCGCCTGGGGACAGGGTGATAGGAAACACCATATATTTT,CAATLAPGDRVIGNTIYF,TRBV27,TRBJ1-3,once,TRBD1
TGTGCCAGCAGCTTAGATGGAGAAACCGGGGAGCTGTTTTTT,CASSLDGETGELFF,TRBV11-2,TRBJ2-2,NA,NA
TGTGCCAGCAGTCGGACTTTTATCCTAAATCAGCCCCAGCATTTT,CASSRTFILNQPQHF,TRBV2,TRBJ1-5,few,NA
TGTGCCTGGAGTGTAGGGACACCGAATCAGCCCCAGCATTTT,CAWSVGTPNQPQHF,TRBV30,TRBJ1-5,NA,NA
TGCGCCAGCAGCAAAAGCGGGAAGCGGGACGAGCAGTACTTC,CASSKSGKRDEQYF,TRBV10-1,TRBJ2-7,NA,TRBD2
TGTGCCAGCAGCCAAGACTCCCCGGGAGTGGCCTACAATGAGCAGTTCTTC,CASSQDSPGVAYNEQFF,TRBV4-2,TRBJ2-1,NA,NA
TGTGCCAGCAGCGCGGACAGGGGACCTCAGCCCCAGCATTTT,CASSADRGPQPQHF,TRBV7-2,TRBJ1-5,NA,TRBD1
TGTGCCAGCAGTGAACTGTGGCAGGGATCTGAAGCTTTCTTT,CASSELWQGSEAFF,TRBV6-1,TRBJ1-1,once,NA
TGTGCCAGCAGCCTATACGGGACACCTAATCAGCCCCAGCATTTT,CASSLYGTPNQPQHF,TRBV7-8,TRBJ1-5,NA,NA
TGTGCCAGCAGCCCATCCGGGACTAGCGGAGACCCGAAGTCCTACAATGAGCAGTTCTTC,CASSPSGTSGDPKSYNEQFF,TRBV6-6,TRBJ2-1,NA,TRBD2
TGCGCCAGCAGCTTATCTAGCTTATCCTACGAGCAGTACTTC,CASSLSSLSYEQYF,TRBV5-1,TRBJ2-7,NA,NA
TGTGCCTGGAGTGTACTTTATGCCTTCCACTCCTTC,CAWSVLYAFHSF,TRBV30,TRBJ1-2,NA,NA
TGTGCCAGCAGCTTGGAAGTCGGGAGGGCCTCGGATACGCAGTATTTT,CASSLEVGRASDTQYF,TRBV5-4,TRBJ2-3,NA,TRBD2
TGTGCCAGCAGCTTAGATCTCCCGTCCCAAAACATTCAGTACTTC,CASSLDLPSQNIQYF,TRBV7-9,TRBJ2-4,many,NA
TGTGCCATCAGTCCGGACAGGGGAAGTCAGCCCCAGCATTTT,CAISPDRGSQPQHF,TRBV10-3,TRBJ1-5,many,TRBD1
TGTGCCAGCAGCCCACAGGGTAACTATGGCTACACCTTC,CASSPQGNYGYTF,TRBV7-2,TRBJ1-2,NA,NA
TGCGCCAGCAGCTCCGGGACTAGGCGAGAGACCCAGTACTTC,CASSSGTRRETQYF,TRBV5-1,TRBJ2-5,NA,TRBD2
TGTGCCACCAGCAGAGCTGGAAGCGGGGTCGGCAATGAGCAGTTCTTC,CATSRAGSGVGNEQFF,TRBV15,TRBJ2-1,once,TRBD2
TGTGCCAGCAGATCACCCGGGACATCGACCTACGAGCAGTACTTC,CASRSPGTSTYEQYF,TRBV28,TRBJ2-7,NA,NA
TGTGCTAGTGGAAGACCGGACAGGGTCTATGGCTACACCTTC,CASGRPDRVYGYTF,TRBV12-5,TRBJ1-2,NA,TRBD1
TGTGCCAGCAGCCCCCTCCGCGGTGGAGCGGGGGGGTACGAGCAGTACTTC,CASSPLRGGAGGYEQYF,TRBV7-9,TRBJ2-7,many,TRBD2
TGTGCCAGCAGCCCCGCCGGGACAGGGAGCTCCTACGAGCAGTACTTC,CASSPAGTGSSYEQYF,TRBV7-3,TRBJ2-7,NA,TRBD1
TGTGCCAGCAGTTATTCCCTACGCGGGGATCAGCCCCAGCATTTT,CASSYSLRGDQPQHF,TRBV6-5,TRBJ1-5,NA,NA
TGCGCCAGCAGCCAAGGGGGGCGGACTGAAGCTTTCTTT,CASSQGGRTEAFF,TRBV4-3,TRBJ1-1,NA,NA
TGTGCCACCCGGAGACTAGCGGGAGGCCGGGGGGATGAGCAGTTCTTC,CATRRLAGGRGDEQFF,TRBV19,TRBJ2-1,NA,TRBD2
TGTGCCAGCAGCTTATTTCAACAGGGCGCATGGTACTTC,CASSLFQQGAWYF,TRBV7-2,TRBJ2-5,NA,NA
TGTGCCAGCAGCTCTGACAGCGGGCACTACAATGAGCAGTTCTTC,CASSSDSGHYNEQFF,TRBV3-1/TRBV3-2,TRBJ2-1,NA,NA
TGCGCCAGCACGCTAGCGGGGAGCTCCTACGAGCAGTACTTC,CASTLAGSSYEQYF,TRBV5-1,TRBJ2-7,NA,TRBD2
TGCGCCAGCAGCCCAACTCCGGGACAGGGAGCCTACGAGCAGTACTTC,CASSPTPGQGAYEQYF,TRBV4-1,TRBJ2-7,NA,TRBD1
TGTGCCAGCAGCTTGGGCGGGGGGCTACCCTACAATGAGCAGTTCTTC,CASSLGGGLPYNEQFF,TRBV5-4,TRBJ2-1,NA,TRBD2
TGTGCCAGCAGCCCCCAGAGCAGGGGCTTTGCTACGCAGTATTTT,CASSPQSRGFATQYF,TRBV28,TRBJ2-3,NA,NA
TGCGCCAGCAGCCAAGCCTCAGGACTAGCGGGAGGTGGGTATGAGCAGTTCTTC,CASSQASGLAGGGYEQFF,TRBV4-1,TRBJ2-1,NA,TRBD2
TGTGCCAGCAGCCAAGCAGGGGGCGATGAAAAACTGTTTTTT,CASSQAGGDEKLFF,TRBV3-1/TRBV3-2,TRBJ1-4,few,TRBD1
TGCAGCGCAGCCGGGGGGACGGACTACGAGCAGTACTTC,CSAAGGTDYEQYF,TRBV29-1,TRBJ2-7,NA,TRBD2
TGTGCCAGCACCCCCCAATTTCCCAACACTGAAGCTTTCTTT,CASTPQFPNTEAFF,TRBV6-5,TRBJ1-1,few,NA
TGTGCCAGCAGTTTGACAGGGCTTTCGTACGAGCAGTACTTC,CASSLTGLSYEQYF,TRBV27,TRBJ2-7,NA,TRBD1
TGTGCCAGCAGCAGGGACAGCTACGAGCAGTACTTC,CASSRDSYEQYF,TRBV9,TRBJ2-7,many,TRBD1
TGTGCCAGCAGCCAAGTTGTGGGACATAACAATGAGCAGTTCTTC,CASSQVVGHNNEQFF,TRBV3-1/TRBV3-2,TRBJ2-1,NA,NA
TGTGCCAGCAGCCATGGACAGGGGGCTTTCTTT,CASSHGQGAFF,TRBV6-2/TRBV6-3,TRBJ1-1,NA,TRBD1
TGTGCCAGCAGCTCTGGACAGGGTGCCACAGATACGCAGTATTTT,CASSSGQGATDTQYF,TRBV11-2,TRBJ2-3,NA,TRBD1
TGTGCCAGCAGTCCTTCAACTAGCGGGAGAGGAAATGAGCAGTTCTTC,CASSPSTSGRGNEQFF,TRBV3-1/TRBV3-2,TRBJ2-1,NA,TRBD2
TGTGCCAGCACCGCTAGCGGAAGGGCAGATACGCAGTATTTT,CASTASGRADTQYF,TRBV6-5,TRBJ2-3,once,TRBD2
TGTGCCAGCAGCTTAGCGCTGGCTAGCGGGAGTGGGTACGAGCAGTACTTC,CASSLALASGSGYEQYF,TRBV11-1,TRBJ2-7,NA,TRBD2
TGCAGCGGCAGAGGTTGGCCAGATACGCAGTATTTT,CSGRGWPDTQYF,TRBV29-1,TRBJ2-3,NA,NA
TGCGCCAGCAGTCGGACAGGGGACGAGTCCCAGCATTTT,CASSRTGDESQHF,TRBV5-1,TRBJ1-5,NA,TRBD1
TGCGCCAGCAGCTGGAACGGAGACCCCCAGTACTTC,CASSWNGDPQYF,TRBV5-1,TRBJ2-5,few,NA
TGTGCCAGCCGACGAGGAGGGGCCCGTCAGCCCCAGCATTTT,CASRRGGARQPQHF,TRBV28,TRBJ1-5,NA,NA
TGCAGTGCTAGTGCGGCGGGGAACACTGAAGCTTTCTTT,CSASAAGNTEAFF,TRBV20-1,TRBJ1-1,NA,NA
TGTGCCAGCTCACCAACAGGGCAGCCGAACACTGAAGCTTTCTTT,CASSPTGQPNTEAFF,TRBV18,TRBJ1-1,NA,NA
TGTGCCAGCAGCTTGAGGCTAGCCGGGAGAGGTACAGATACGCAGTATTTT,CASSLRLAGRGTDTQYF,TRBV5-4,TRBJ2-3,NA,NA
TGTGCCAGCAGTTTTGGACAGGTTTCCTACGAGCAGTACTTC,CASSFGQVSYEQYF,TRBV6-6,TRBJ2-7,NA,TRBD1
TGTGCCAGCTCACCACCGAACGCGGGAGACGTTGAGCAGTTCTTC,CASSPPNAGDVEQFF,TRBV18,TRBJ2-1,NA,TRBD2